This T cell receptor (beta chain) comes out of a study of PD-L1 blockade in urothelial cancer. Using immunoSEQ multiplex PCR, the repertoire was profiled, and TCRdb retains in-frame clones only, with some absent. The sample holds 50,000 to 75,000 clones; approximately 80% are singletons and the top ten take roughly 1.6%. Described time point: pretreatment peripheral blood. In germline, CDR1 is SEHNR, CDR2 FQNEAQ (reference sequence). The CDR3 runs to 12 residues. V gave up 5 bases and J gave up 10 bases, with 12 bases separating them. This chain connects TRBV7-9 to TRBJ2-1, with unresolved D. This sequence originates from a man between 65 and 80 years old with urothelial cancer. The sequenced sample was PBMCs, obtained around atezolizumab (anti-PD-L1) treatment. CDR3 loop: CASSPSIGEQFF. CDR3 DNA: TGTGCCAGCAGCCCCTCTATCGGGGAGCAGTTCTTC.